A selection of T cell receptor beta chains follows, all from one sample in a study of cytomegalovirus exposure and HLA in healthy donors. Profiled with immunoSEQ multiplex PCR; TCRdb holds only in-frame clones, not every one. In the table there are roughly 130,000 clones, more than 65% of which are singletons. The specimen sequenced was PBMCs. The receptor set was obtained from a woman younger than 30 in good health and CMV-seropositive. The CDR3 runs from the conserved cysteine through the conserved F or W. D genes are given only for firm matches. Expanded clones get a size class; other rows say once, few or many, or leave the size out.

v_call: TRBV2; d_call: .; clone_size: .; j_call: TRBJ1-3; cdr3_aa: CASSGTSPGNTIYF; cdr3_nt: TGTGCCAGCAGTGGGACTTCGCCTGGAAACACCATATATTTT
v_call: TRBV7-5; d_call: .; clone_size: .; j_call: TRBJ1-4; cdr3_aa: CARSAGGRGEKLFF; cdr3_nt: TGTGCCAGAAGCGCGGGGGGGCGTGGGGAAAAACTGTTTTTT
v_call: TRBV29-1; d_call: TRBD1; clone_size: .; j_call: TRBJ1-4; cdr3_aa: CSVTTGPNEKLFF; cdr3_nt: TGCAGCGTTACGACAGGGCCTAATGAAAAACTGTTTTTT
v_call: TRBV7-9; d_call: .; clone_size: .; j_call: TRBJ1-3; cdr3_aa: CSSSLGTGGNTIYF; cdr3_nt: TGTTCCAGCAGCTTAGGTACGGGTGGAAACACCATATATTTT
v_call: TRBV5-1; d_call: TRBD2; clone_size: .; j_call: TRBJ2-5; cdr3_aa: CASSPSGGSGETQYF; cdr3_nt: TGCGCCAGCAGTCCCAGCGGGGGATCTGGGGAGACCCAGTACTTC
v_call: TRBV6-5; d_call: .; clone_size: .; j_call: TRBJ1-2; cdr3_aa: CASSPGQSYGYTF; cdr3_nt: TGTGCCAGCAGTCCCGGACAGAGCTATGGCTACACCTTC
v_call: TRBV30; d_call: .; clone_size: .; j_call: TRBJ1-2; cdr3_aa: CAWSLQGSGEGYTF; cdr3_nt: TGTGCCTGGAGTCTACAGGGATCCGGGGAGGGCTACACCTTC
v_call: TRBV4-1; d_call: .; clone_size: once; j_call: TRBJ1-1; cdr3_aa: CASSQGQGNTEAFF; cdr3_nt: TGCGCCAGCAGCCAAGGCCAGGGTAACACTGAAGCTTTCTTT
v_call: TRBV5-5; d_call: TRBD1; clone_size: .; j_call: TRBJ2-7; cdr3_aa: CASSLETGGSEQYF; cdr3_nt: TGTGCCAGCAGCTTGGAGACAGGGGGCAGCGAGCAGTACTTC
v_call: TRBV19; d_call: .; clone_size: .; j_call: TRBJ1-4; cdr3_aa: CATKTPDNEKLFF; cdr3_nt: TGTGCCACTAAGACACCTGATAATGAAAAACTGTTTTTT
v_call: TRBV5-4; d_call: TRBD1; clone_size: .; j_call: TRBJ1-1; cdr3_aa: CASSLAGGNTEAFF; cdr3_nt: TGTGCCAGCAGCTTGGCAGGGGGGAACACTGAAGCTTTCTTT
v_call: TRBV19; d_call: .; clone_size: few; j_call: TRBJ1-4; cdr3_aa: CASSPGTTNEKLFF; cdr3_nt: TGTGCCAGTAGTCCAGGGACAACAAATGAAAAACTGTTTTTT
v_call: TRBV2; d_call: TRBD1; clone_size: .; j_call: TRBJ2-1; cdr3_aa: CASRDRDEQFF; cdr3_nt: TGTGCCAGCAGAGACAGGGATGAGCAGTTCTTC
v_call: TRBV6-5; d_call: .; clone_size: .; j_call: TRBJ2-1; cdr3_aa: CASSYSAGNEQFF; cdr3_nt: TGTGCCAGCAGTTACTCGGCCGGGAATGAGCAGTTCTTC
v_call: TRBV4-1; d_call: .; clone_size: .; j_call: TRBJ1-5; cdr3_aa: CASSQDGGVGNQPQHF; cdr3_nt: TGCGCCAGCAGCCAAGATGGGGGGGTGGGAAATCAGCCCCAGCATTTT
v_call: TRBV6-5; d_call: .; clone_size: .; j_call: TRBJ1-5; cdr3_aa: CASSTRTDQPQHF; cdr3_nt: TGTGCCAGCAGTACCCGGACAGATCAGCCCCAGCATTTT
v_call: TRBV6-4; d_call: TRBD2; clone_size: once; j_call: TRBJ2-5; cdr3_aa: CASPKRLAATLTYQETQYF; cdr3_nt: TGTGCCAGCCCCAAACGACTAGCGGCCACGTTGACCTACCAAGAGACCCAGTACTTC
v_call: TRBV6-6; d_call: .; clone_size: .; j_call: TRBJ1-3; cdr3_aa: CASLQAPGPKNTIYF; cdr3_nt: TGTGCCAGCTTACAGGCCCCCGGGCCGAAAAACACCATATATTTT
v_call: TRBV7-9; d_call: TRBD1; clone_size: .; j_call: TRBJ1-1; cdr3_aa: CASSSGQGVTEAFF; cdr3_nt: TGTGCCAGCAGCTCGGGACAGGGGGTCACTGAAGCTTTCTTT
v_call: TRBV6-1; d_call: .; clone_size: .; j_call: TRBJ2-7; cdr3_aa: CASRGARGWNEQYF; cdr3_nt: TGTGCCAGCAGGGGGGCACGGGGATGGAACGAGCAGTACTTC
v_call: TRBV6-1; d_call: TRBD2; clone_size: .; j_call: TRBJ2-3; cdr3_aa: CASSDYVLAGGTDTQYF; cdr3_nt: TGTGCCAGCAGTGACTACGTACTAGCGGGGGGCACAGATACGCAGTATTTT
v_call: TRBV15; d_call: .; clone_size: .; j_call: TRBJ1-4; cdr3_aa: CATSSEFESEKLFF; cdr3_nt: TGTGCCACCAGCAGTGAATTTGAAAGCGAAAAACTGTTTTTT
v_call: TRBV5-1; d_call: TRBD1; clone_size: .; j_call: TRBJ2-3; cdr3_aa: CASQHSGTGDTDTQYF; cdr3_nt: TGCGCCAGCCAACACTCCGGGACAGGGGACACAGATACGCAGTATTTT
v_call: TRBV4-1; d_call: .; clone_size: once; j_call: TRBJ1-3; cdr3_aa: CASSQERGAGGNTIYF; cdr3_nt: TGCGCCAGCAGCCAAGAGCGGGGGGCAGGGGGAAACACCATATATTTT
v_call: TRBV29-1; d_call: TRBD2; clone_size: .; j_call: TRBJ2-7; cdr3_aa: CSVNGLAGVSYEQYF; cdr3_nt: TGCAGCGTTAATGGACTAGCGGGTGTCTCCTACGAGCAGTACTTC
v_call: TRBV6-6; d_call: .; clone_size: .; j_call: TRBJ2-7; cdr3_aa: CASGGAAYEQYF; cdr3_nt: TGTGCCAGCGGCGGGGCCGCCTACGAGCAGTACTTC
v_call: TRBV15; d_call: .; clone_size: many; j_call: TRBJ1-3; cdr3_aa: CATSRRRQLSGNTIYF; cdr3_nt: TGTGCCACCAGCAGACGTCGACAGCTCTCTGGAAACACCATATATTTT
v_call: TRBV28; d_call: TRBD2; clone_size: .; j_call: TRBJ2-1; cdr3_aa: CASSLDGTSGPQGQFF; cdr3_nt: TGTGCCAGCAGTTTAGATGGGACTAGCGGGCCCCAGGGGCAGTTCTTC
v_call: TRBV9; d_call: TRBD1; clone_size: once; j_call: TRBJ2-5; cdr3_aa: CASSVEGAKTQYF; cdr3_nt: TGTGCCAGCAGCGTAGAGGGGGCGAAGACCCAGTACTTC
v_call: TRBV7-6; d_call: TRBD2; clone_size: few; j_call: TRBJ2-5; cdr3_aa: CASSLEWLAEETQYF; cdr3_nt: TGTGCCAGCAGCTTAGAGTGGCTAGCGGAAGAGACCCAGTACTTC
v_call: TRBV5-1; d_call: TRBD1; clone_size: few; j_call: TRBJ1-1; cdr3_aa: CASSPGQGAAFF; cdr3_nt: TGCGCCAGCAGCCCAGGACAGGGAGCGGCTTTCTTT
v_call: TRBV19; d_call: .; clone_size: .; j_call: TRBJ1-4; cdr3_aa: CATTPAPDSGKLFF; cdr3_nt: TGTGCCACCACCCCGGCCCCGGACTCAGGAAAACTGTTTTTT
v_call: TRBV6-5; d_call: .; clone_size: .; j_call: TRBJ1-1; cdr3_aa: CASSSTVEAFF; cdr3_nt: TGTGCCAGCAGTTCGACAGTTGAAGCTTTCTTT
v_call: TRBV6-5; d_call: .; clone_size: .; j_call: TRBJ2-2; cdr3_aa: CASSSLDGDTGELFF; cdr3_nt: TGTGCCAGCAGTTCCCTCGACGGGGACACCGGGGAGCTGTTTTTT
v_call: TRBV2; d_call: TRBD2; clone_size: .; j_call: TRBJ2-3; cdr3_aa: CASRILAGGPTDTQYF; cdr3_nt: TGTGCCAGCAGGATCCTAGCGGGGGGGCCCACAGATACGCAGTATTTT
v_call: TRBV5-1; d_call: TRBD2; clone_size: .; j_call: TRBJ2-3; cdr3_aa: CASRGLADTDTQYF; cdr3_nt: TGCGCCAGCAGGGGACTAGCGGACACAGATACGCAGTATTTT
v_call: TRBV5-5; d_call: .; clone_size: .; j_call: TRBJ2-7; cdr3_aa: CASSPSGWEQYF; cdr3_nt: TGTGCCAGCAGCCCGTCGGGGTGGGAGCAGTACTTC
v_call: TRBV4-1; d_call: TRBD2; clone_size: .; j_call: TRBJ2-5; cdr3_aa: CASSHHREGQETQYF; cdr3_nt: TGCGCCAGCAGCCACCATAGGGAGGGGCAAGAGACCCAGTACTTC
v_call: TRBV28; d_call: TRBD1; clone_size: .; j_call: TRBJ2-7; cdr3_aa: CASSFPLGRGLYEQYF; cdr3_nt: TGTGCCAGCAGTTTCCCCCTGGGCAGGGGGCTCTACGAGCAGTACTTC
v_call: TRBV16; d_call: .; clone_size: .; j_call: TRBJ1-1; cdr3_aa: CASSQSGGGRTEAFF; cdr3_nt: TGTGCCAGCAGCCAATCGGGGGGAGGGCGGACTGAAGCTTTCTTT
v_call: TRBV4-1; d_call: .; clone_size: .; j_call: TRBJ1-6; cdr3_aa: CASSFHPGEPNSPLHF; cdr3_nt: TGCGCCAGCAGCTTCCACCCAGGGGAACCTAATTCACCCCTCCACTTT
v_call: TRBV4-1; d_call: .; clone_size: .; j_call: TRBJ2-7; cdr3_aa: CASSQDYTEQYF; cdr3_nt: TGCGCCAGCAGCCAAGATTACACCGAGCAGTACTTC
v_call: TRBV9; d_call: .; clone_size: once; j_call: TRBJ2-3; cdr3_aa: CASSRVYVTDTQYF; cdr3_nt: TGTGCCAGCAGTCGTGTGTATGTCACAGATACGCAGTATTTT
v_call: TRBV27; d_call: TRBD2; clone_size: once; j_call: TRBJ2-3; cdr3_aa: CASSSWGGNTDTQYF; cdr3_nt: TGTGCCAGCAGTTCGTGGGGGGGGAACACAGATACGCAGTATTTT
v_call: TRBV19; d_call: TRBD2; clone_size: .; j_call: TRBJ2-1; cdr3_aa: CASSIGSSGVREQFF; cdr3_nt: TGTGCCAGTAGTATCGGTTCTAGCGGGGTCCGGGAGCAGTTCTTC